This T cell receptor (beta chain) stems from a study of sequential checkpoint blockade in melanoma. Germline CDR1 and CDR2: SGHDT and YYEEEE. The CDR3 is 16 amino acids. V shed 4 bases, J shed 6 bases, and the junction held 12 bases outside the gene matches. Sample treatment: randomized to nivolumab then ipilimumab (arm A) or the reverse (arm B). DNA-damaging chemotherapy had not been given to any patient beforehand. Profiling relied on immunoSEQ multiplex PCR, and the TCRdb table lists in-frame clones only, not all of them. Of about 35,000 clones detected, 84% appear once; the ten largest clones hold 5.5% to 7%.

The sequence was obtained from a human donor with melanoma. Specimen: CD8+ T cells sorted from blood (inferred from file names), collected from a patient given nivolumab and ipilimumab in sequence. The chain employs TRBV5-6 and TRBJ2-7; 11 bases map to TRBD1. This CDR3 reads CASSLRTGGGSTEQYF. Written as DNA, the CDR3 is TGTGCCAGCAGCCTTAGGACAGGGGGCGGGTCAACCGAGCAGTACTTC.